This T cell receptor beta chain emerged from a study of control samples from healthy donors and cancer patients. Profiled with immunoSEQ multiplex PCR; TCRdb holds only in-frame clones, not every one. Its table records about 210,000 clones. The germline V gene has CDR1 SGHRS and CDR2 YFSETQ. This CDR3 is built from 13 residues. V was pared by 1 base and J by 3 bases, with 6 bases between. This chain uses TRBV5-1 with TRBJ2-3; the D is unclear. The TCR sequence derives from a woman aged 30 to 39 in good health. Material for sequencing was blood. The CDR3 region has the DNA TGCGCCAGCAGCTTGCTCCGAACAGATACGCAGTATTTT. Its protein product is CASSLLRTDTQYF.